Below, 3 T cell receptor beta chains from the same sample are listed, as sequenced in a study of beta chain features in type 1 diabetes. Study-wide findings and caveats: Moderate yet significant TCRB CDR3 shortening was seen in Type 1 diabetes patients in all four CD4+ subsets.

These receptors have no known antigen. The entirety of the isolated RNA underwent reverse transcription, so expressed TCRB transcripts were sequenced. Sequencing was performed with immunoSEQ multiplex PCR; in TCRdb, only in-frame clones are kept and a portion is missing. This sample has over 300,000 clones, with 9.3% found just once. Input material: central memory CD4+ T cells from blood. These receptors all come from a man under 40 with type 1 diabetes.

V and J are TRBV7-9 and TRBJ2-7; 9 bases line up with TRBD1. The V gene end was trimmed by 5 bases and the J gene end by 2 bases; junction bases not matched to a gene: 7. This CDR3 comprises 15 residues. CDR1 and CDR2 from the germline V gene are SEHNR and FQNEAQ (reference sequence). The CDR3 DNA reads TGTGCCAGCAGCCTTGGGGGACAGGGAGCCTACGAGCAGTACTTC. Translated: CASSLGGQGAYEQYF. Based on the CDR3 plus reference TRBV7-9 and TRBJ2-7, the full variable domain is DTGVSQNPRHKITKRGQNVTFRCDPISEHNRLYWYRQTLGQGPEFLTYFQNEAQLEKSRLLSDRFSAERPKGSFSTLEIQRTEQGDSAMYLCASSLGGQGAYEQYFGPGTRLTVT.

V and J are TRBV6-6 and TRBJ2-5; the D is unclear. V lost 0 bases to trimming and J lost 4 bases, with 12 bases between them. Germline V CDR1 and CDR2: MNHNY, SVGAGI (reference sequence). CDR3 length: 15 residues. CDR3 coding DNA: TGTGCCAGCAGTTACTCTAATCGGGTGGGAGAGACCCAGTACTTC. Translated, it gives CASSYSNRVGETQYF.

J is TRBJ2-3 and V is TRBV15; D gene unclear. Trimming shortened V by 1 base and J by 4 bases, and 3 bases separated the two germline ends. The length of the CDR3 is 12 residues. CDR1 is LNHNV and CDR2 is YYDKDF in the germline V gene (reference sequence). DNA of the CDR3: TGTGCCACCAGCAGAGGACCAGATACGCAGTATTTT. Translation gives CATSRGPDTQYF.